What follows describes a single TCR beta chain. The data derive from a study of blood T cell repertoires in COVID-19. Study overall: T cells, B-cell-depleted T cells, or PBMCs supplied cDNA or gDNA.

The age range of participants was 18 to 89 years, with residence in about two dozen US areas. Cohort assignment relied on participant-reported clinical history. Authors' data handling: Amplification with reference gene primers provided the estimates of nucleated cell counts. Sequencing used immunoSEQ multiplex PCR; TCRdb keeps in-frame clones, though not all of them. For V, J and clone size, that table is used; D and trimming come from the DNA. The data hold roughly 300,000 clones, with approximately 91% observed a single time. CDR3 length: 15 amino acids. Germline V CDR1 and CDR2: MDHEN, SYDVKM. V was pared by 7 bases and J by 0 bases, with 15 bases between.

The sequenced sample was PBMCs or T cells enriched from blood (not recorded which). The chain combines TRBV28 with TRBJ1-1; D might be TRBD1 (6 bases). The TCR was taken from a middle-aged woman with acute COVID-19. CDR3 loop: CASKGGGLMNTEAFF. The CDR3, as DNA: TGTGCCAGCAAAGGCGGGGGGCTCATGAACACTGAAGCTTTCTTT.